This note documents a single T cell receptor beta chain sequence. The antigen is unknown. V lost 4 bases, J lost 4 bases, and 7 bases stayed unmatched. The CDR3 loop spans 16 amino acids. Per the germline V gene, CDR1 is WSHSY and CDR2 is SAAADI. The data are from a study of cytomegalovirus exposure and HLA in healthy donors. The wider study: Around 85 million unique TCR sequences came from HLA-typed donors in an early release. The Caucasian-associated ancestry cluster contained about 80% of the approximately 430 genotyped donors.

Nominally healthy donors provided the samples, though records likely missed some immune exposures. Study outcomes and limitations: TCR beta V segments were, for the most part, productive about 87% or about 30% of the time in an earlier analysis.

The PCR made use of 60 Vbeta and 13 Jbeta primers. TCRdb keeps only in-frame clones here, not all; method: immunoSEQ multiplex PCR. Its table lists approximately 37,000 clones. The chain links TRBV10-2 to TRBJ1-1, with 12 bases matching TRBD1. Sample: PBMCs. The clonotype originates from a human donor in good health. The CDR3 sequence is CASSAGDRGRGTEAFF. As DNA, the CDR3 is TGCGCCAGCAGTGCAGGGGACAGGGGGCGCGGCACTGAAGCTTTCTTT.